What follows are 27 T cell receptor beta chains derived from one specimen sequenced in a study of cytomegalovirus exposure and HLA in healthy donors. Vbeta (60) and Jbeta (13) primers were used in the PCR. TCRdb's copy holds only in-frame clones and misses some; the assay was immunoSEQ multiplex PCR. Its table lists tens of thousands of clones. Sequencing used PBMCs. The receptors come from a woman in her fifties or sixties in good health and CMV-seronegative.

The chain employs TRBV6-4 and TRBJ2-6; D is unresolved. With 3 bases removed from V and 0 bases from J, the gap between germline ends came to 6 bases. The CDR3 is made up of 15 amino acids. CDR1 is MRHNA and CDR2 is SNTAGT in the germline V gene. The CDR3 region has the DNA TGTGCCAGCAGTGAGCGGTTCTCTGGGGCCAACGTCCTGACTTTC. Protein product: CASSERFSGANVLTF.

The rearrangement links TRBV9 to TRBJ1-6; no firm D call. V lost 4 bases, J lost 5 bases, and 13 bases lay in between. CDR3 length: 15 residues. CDR1 and CDR2 (germline): SGDLS, YYNGEE. The DNA for the CDR3 is TGTGCCAGCAGCCCCCAGGAATTGAATAATTCACCCCTCCACTTT. Amino acid sequence: CASSPQELNNSPLHF.

This chain links TRBV6-5 with TRBJ2-1; D may be TRBD2 (6 bases). Trimming left V 2 bases short and J 2 bases short, with 7 bases between. Germline lookup yields CDR1 MNHEY and CDR2 SVGAGI. The CDR3 has 14 residues. CDR3 protein: CASSYGTPYNEQFF. CDR3 sequence (DNA): TGTGCCAGCAGTTACGGGACTCCCTACAATGAGCAGTTCTTC.

The rearrangement uses TRBV28 and TRBJ1-2; possibly TRBD1 for D (5 bases). V was pared by 2 bases and J by 5 bases, with 18 bases between. The CDR3 spans 16 residues. Germline V gene data show CDR1 as MDHEN and CDR2 as SYDVKM. CDR3 loop: CASSLTTGMVGYGYTF. CDR3 bases: TGTGCCAGCAGTTTAACCACAGGAATGGTGGGATATGGCTACACCTTC.

The CDR3 is CASSQDVGTGGRTSTDTQYF. CDR3 DNA sequence: TGTGCCAGCAGCCAAGACGTGGGGACAGGGGGCCGTACTAGCACAGATACGCAGTATTTT. The chain joins TRBV4-2 to TRBJ2-3; 12 bases line up with TRBD1. The V and J ends lost 0 bases and 0 bases, in that order; junction bases with no gene match: 10. The germline V gene has CDR1 LGHNA and CDR2 YNFKEQ. The CDR3 runs 20 residues.

In DNA, the CDR3 is TGTGCCAGTAGTATAACGCCTGGCGGGGCCACTGAAGCTTTCTTT. Translation: CASSITPGGATEAFF. The chain is built from TRBV19 and TRBJ1-1; tentative D call: TRBD1 (5 bases). The ends were cut back, 2 bases at V and 4 bases at J, with 14 bases in the middle. The CDR3 has 15 residues. Germline assignment: CDR1 LNHDA and CDR2 SQIVND (reference sequence).

For the CDR3, the DNA is TGTGCCAGCAGGCCCGGGATTAACTATGGCTACACCTTC. Translating gives CASRPGINYGYTF. V usage is TRBV28 and J usage is TRBJ1-2, with D uncertain. CDR1 and CDR2 (germline): MDHEN, SYDVKM. The CDR3 has 13 residues. Trimming shortened V by 6 bases and J by 1 base, and 9 bases separated the two germline ends.

The chain joins TRBV28 to TRBJ2-3, with 8 bases lining up with TRBD2. The trim removed 4 bases at V and 5 bases at J, leaving 2 bases unmatched. Germline V gene lookup returns CDR1 MDHEN and CDR2 SYDVKM. There are 13 residues in the CDR3. The DNA for the CDR3 is TGTGCCAGCAGTTGGGCGGGAGGAGATACGCAGTATTTT. This translates into CASSWAGGDTQYF.

The chain is built from TRBV9 and TRBJ1-4; D is ambiguous. V was clipped by 0 bases and J by 10 bases, with 10 bases between them. This CDR3 spans 13 amino acids. Germline lookup yields CDR1 SGDLS and CDR2 YYNGEE. CDR3 loop: CASSVGGSRKLFF. CDR3 in DNA: TGTGCCAGCAGCGTAGGAGGGAGCCGAAAACTGTTTTTT.

The chain carries TRBV7-2 and TRBJ2-1, with 7 bases identical to TRBD1. This CDR3 region has 16 residues. The junction had 11 bases not matched to a gene; V was cut back by 3 bases and J by 6 bases. Germline V CDR1 and CDR2: SGHTA, FQGNSA. CDR3 region: CASSFIGGFAGNEQFF. The DNA of the CDR3 is TGTGCCAGCAGCTTTATAGGGGGCTTTGCGGGCAATGAGCAGTTCTTC.

The CDR3 is CASSRDSNTEAFF. The CDR3 DNA follows: TGTGCCAGCAGCCGGGACTCGAACACTGAAGCTTTCTTT. V usage is TRBV27 and J usage is TRBJ1-1, with D perhaps matching TRBD1 (5 bases). The germline gives CDR1 MNHEY, CDR2 SMNVEV (reference sequence). This CDR3 has 13 residues. With 6 bases removed from V and 1 base from J, the gap between germline ends came to 9 bases.

This chain joins TRBV9 and TRBJ2-1, with 8 bases fitting TRBD2. Per the germline V gene, CDR1 is SGDLS and CDR2 is YYNGEE. V gave up 0 bases and J gave up 8 bases; unmatched junction bases: 10. The length of the CDR3 is 16 residues. The CDR3 DNA reads TGTGCCAGCAGCGTAGCGGGAAGCGGGAGTGGGCATGAGCAGTTCTTC. Translated, it gives CASSVAGSGSGHEQFF.

V is TRBV14 and J is TRBJ1-1, with D perhaps matching TRBD1 (5 bases). Looked up from germline, CDR1 is SGHDN and CDR2 is FVKESK. Trimming cost V 0 bases and J 6 bases, with 11 bases left between them. The CDR3 extends over 14 amino acids. The CDR3 DNA is TGTGCCAGCAGCCAAGAGGCCAGGGCCGCTGAAGCTTTCTTT. Translated, it gives CASSQEARAAEAFF. The full variable domain, completed using reference TRBV14 and TRBJ1-1, is EAGVTQFPSHSVIEKGQTVTLRCDPISGHDNLYWYRRVMGKEIKFLLHFVKESKQDESGMPNNRFLAERTGGTYSTLKVQPAELEDSGVYFCASSQEARAAEAFFGQGTRLTVV.

The chain links TRBV28 to TRBJ1-2; D gene unclear. Germline CDR1 and CDR2: MDHEN and SYDVKM. CDR3 length: 16 residues. V lost 2 bases to trimming and J lost 4 bases, with 17 bases between them. Written as DNA, the CDR3 is TGTGCCAGCAGTTTACTGTCTCGACCCTCTAGCTATGGCTACACCTTC. As protein: CASSLLSRPSSYGYTF.

Here the CDR3 DNA reads TGTGCCAGCAGCTTGGGGCAGGTCGAGTACTTC. Amino acid sequence: CASSLGQVEYF. The chain joins TRBV5-5 to TRBJ2-7; D gene ambiguous. V lost 0 bases and J lost 11, with 9 bases in between. CDR3 size: 11 residues. Germline V gene data show CDR1 as SGHKS and CDR2 as YYEKEE (reference sequence).

This chain links TRBV28 with TRBJ1-1; D perhaps matches TRBD1 (5 bases). Germline CDR1 MDHEN, CDR2 SYDVKM. The ends were cut back, 4 bases at V and 4 bases at J, with 19 bases in the middle. This CDR3 comprises 16 residues. CDR3 in amino acids: CASSSPSLRGGTEAFF. In DNA, the CDR3 is TGTGCCAGCAGTTCCCCCTCACTAAGGGGAGGCACTGAAGCTTTCTTT.

As to this clone: Mismatch with germline at one junction end may stem from a read error. The chain combines TRBV7-7 with TRBJ2-6; possible D gene TRBD1, 6 bases. In germline, CDR1 is SSHAT, CDR2 FNYEAQ (reference sequence). CDR3 length: 18 amino acids. In nucleotides, the CDR3 is TGTGCTAGCAGCCCCAGACAGGTGCTACACTCTGGGGCCAACGTCCTGACTTTC. Protein product: CASSPRQVLHSGANVLTF.

The V call is TRBV15, the J call TRBJ1-5, with 7 bases aligning to TRBD1. Germline lookup yields CDR1 LNHNV and CDR2 YYDKDF (reference sequence). V shed 0 bases and J 7 bases; nucleotides not matched to a gene: 6. This CDR3 comprises 15 residues. Here the CDR3 DNA reads TGTGCCACCAGCAGAGAAAGACAGGGCAGGCAGCCCCAGCATTTT. Its protein is CATSRERQGRQPQHF.

The genes are TRBV29-1 and TRBJ2-7, with TRBD2 as a possible D gene (7 bases). CDR1 and CDR2 (germline): SQVTM, ANQGSEA. CDR3 length: 14 amino acids. Trimming shortened V by 4 bases and J by 4 bases, and 17 bases separated the two germline ends. The CDR3 loop reads CSVGRLEGGYEQYF. CDR3 sequence (DNA): TGCAGCGTTGGACGTCTGGAGGGGGGGTACGAGCAGTACTTC.

The V call is TRBV6-1, the J call TRBJ2-3, with D possibly TRBD2 on 6 matching bases. The CDR3 contains 17 residues. Germline CDR1 and CDR2: MNHNS and SASEGT. Deletions cut 1 base from V and 4 bases from J, with 18 bases between. The CDR3 nucleotides are TGTGCCAGCAGTGAAGTTCTCAGGCCTTCGGGGGCAGATACGCAGTATTTT. As protein: CASSEVLRPSGADTQYF.

The rearrangement uses TRBV7-2 and TRBJ2-7, with TRBD2 matching over 11 bases. The CDR3 sequence is 15 residues long. CDR1 is SGHTA, CDR2 FQGNSA, per germline. Losses at the gene ends were 4 bases for V and 3 bases for J; bases not matched to a gene: 5. Written as DNA, the CDR3 is TGTGCCAGCAGCTGGACTAGCGGGTCCTTCTACGAGCAGTACTTC. This codes for CASSWTSGSFYEQYF.

The rearrangement uses TRBV28 and TRBJ2-3; tentatively, D is TRBD2 (7 bases). V gave up 5 bases and J gave up 3 bases, with 9 bases separating them. CDR1 and CDR2 from the germline V gene are MDHEN and SYDVKM. The CDR3 consists of 13 residues. DNA for the CDR3: TGTGCCAGCAGTAGGGGGGGGACAGATACGCAGTATTTT. It yields the protein CASSRGGTDTQYF. Based on the CDR3 plus reference TRBV28 and TRBJ2-3, the full variable domain is DVKVTQSSRYLVKRTGEKVFLECVQDMDHENMFWYRQDPGLGLRLIYFSYDVKMKEKGDIPEGYSVSREKKERFSLILESASTNQTSMYLCASSRGGTDTQYFGPGTRLTVL.

This chain links TRBV5-1 with TRBJ2-3, with D possibly being TRBD1 (6 bases). The V gene lost 0 bases and the J gene lost 2 bases, with 10 bases spanning the gap. The germline CDR1 and CDR2 sequences are SGHRS and YFSETQ. This CDR3 spans 15 amino acids. The CDR3 region is CASSLGGHVTDTQYF. DNA for the CDR3: TGCGCCAGCAGCTTGGGGGGACATGTCACAGATACGCAGTATTTT.

This chain connects TRBV28 to TRBJ2-2, with 7 bases aligning to TRBD2. CDR1 and CDR2 from the germline V gene are MDHEN and SYDVKM. This CDR3 is built from 16 residues. The ends lost 5 bases at V and 7 bases at J; junction bases unmatched: 13. Here the CDR3 DNA reads TGTGCCAGCAGTACCGGGGCCTGGGAGGGAGGCGGGGAGCTGTTTTTT. Its protein product is CASSTGAWEGGGELFF.

The CDR3 spells CASSGGGAGNEQYF. The CDR3 nucleotides are TGTGCCAGCAGTGGAGGGGGCGCTGGGAACGAGCAGTACTTC. The chain employs TRBV9 and TRBJ2-7, with D perhaps TRBD1 (7 bases). CDR3 length equals 14 residues. Germline assignment: CDR1 SGDLS and CDR2 YYNGEE. Between the trimmed V and J ends, which lost 5 bases and 5 bases, there was a span of 17 bases.

The CDR3 DNA follows: TGTGCCAGCACCCCAGGGGGACAGTACAATGAGCAGTTCTTC. Translation: CASTPGGQYNEQFF. The J gene is TRBJ2-1, the V gene TRBV6-6; 7 bases agree with TRBD1. V dropped 7 bases and J dropped 4; count of bases not matched to a gene: 7. The CDR3 contains 14 residues. Per germline, CDR1 MNHNY and CDR2 SVGAGI (reference sequence).

The rearrangement uses TRBV28 and TRBJ2-2, with 9 bases lining up with TRBD2. The CDR3 sequence is 16 residues long. J was trimmed by 4 bases and V by 3 bases; bases with no gene match: 6. CDR1 and CDR2 from the germline V gene are MDHEN and SYDVKM. CDR3 in DNA: TGTGCCAGCAGTTTTGGAGGACTAGCGTTCACCGGGGAGCTGTTTTTT. Translating it yields CASSFGGLAFTGELFF. The entire variable domain, with the rest obtained from reference TRBV28 and TRBJ2-2, is as follows: DVKVTQSSRYLVKRTGEKVFLECVQDMDHENMFWYRQDPGLGLRLIYFSYDVKMKEKGDIPEGYSVSREKKERFSLILESASTNQTSMYLCASSFGGLAFTGELFFGEGSRLTVL.